This T cell receptor beta chain was identified during a study of blood T cell repertoires in COVID-19. The repertoire was sequenced with immunoSEQ multiplex PCR; TCRdb's copy has only in-frame clones and lacks some. The sample carries under 130,000 clones, 85% to 90% recorded once. Deletions cut 0 bases from V and 2 bases from J, with 11 bases between. Per the germline V gene, CDR1 is LGHDT and CDR2 is YNNKEL (reference sequence). CDR3 length: 15 residues. The TCR was taken from a woman older than 75 with acute or convalescent COVID-19. The chain has TRBV3-1 (or the pseudogene TRBV3-2) and TRBJ2-7; D is perhaps TRBD1 (6 bases). Material: peripheral blood. The CDR3 nucleotides read TGTGCCAGCAGCCAAGAAACAGGGCTGGCCTACGAGCAGTACTTC. Its protein is CASSQETGLAYEQYF.